The 19 T cell receptor beta chains given below trace back to one sample, sequenced in a study of T cells expressing NK-cell markers. TCRdb re-called the 5' RACE reads and catalogs CDR3 proteins one per entry, DNA excluded. The sample data list about 260,000 distinct CDR3 sequences. The sequenced sample was blood T cells: a sorted CD56 or NKG2C T cell subset, CD4+ or CD8+ T cells, or bulk PBMC T cells (not recorded which). These receptors all come from a woman aged 18 to 69 in good health.

This sequence joins TRBV24-1 and TRBJ2-7. The CDR3 has 12 amino acids. CDR1 is KGHDR and CDR2 is SFDVKD in the germline V gene. CDR3 amino acids: CATGSDLGEQYF.

J is TRBJ1-2 and V is TRBV6-5. CDR3 length: 13 amino acids. Per the germline V gene, CDR1 is MNHEY and CDR2 is SVGAGI. CDR3: CASSYDTGTGYTF.

The chain is built from TRBV5-8 and TRBJ2-3; TCRdb returns TRBD1, unconfirmable since there is no DNA. Germline loops: CDR1 SGHTS, CDR2 YDEGEE. This CDR3 region has 15 residues. CDR3 region: CASRNSGDRADTQYF.

This sequence joins TRBV5-4 and TRBJ2-2; TCRdb calls TRBD1, which cannot be checked without DNA. Germline CDR1 SGHNT, CDR2 YYREEE (reference sequence). The CDR3 contains 15 residues. CDR3 protein: CASSFGGPGTGELFF.

The chain combines TRBV5-6 with TRBJ1-2. The CDR3 runs to 14 residues. Germline CDR1 and CDR2: SGHDT and YYEEEE. CDR3 region: CASSFGQRNSGYTF.

The chain recombines TRBV20-1 with TRBJ2-1. The germline V gene has CDR1 DFQATT and CDR2 SNEGSKA (reference sequence). The CDR3 is 11 amino acids. Here the CDR3 reads CSAAREAEQFF.

The chain couples TRBV29-1 to TRBJ1-1; TCRdb calls TRBD1, which cannot be checked without DNA. This CDR3 has 12 amino acids. From germline, CDR1 is SQVTM and CDR2 ANQGSEA. CDR3 in amino acids: CSGHRGNTEAFF.

The chain has TRBV7-2 and TRBJ2-3. This CDR3 has 14 residues. CDR1 and CDR2 (germline): SGHTA, FQGNSA. The CDR3 spells CASRLATPTDTQYF. Full variable domain (missing parts from reference TRBV7-2 and TRBJ2-3): GAGVSQSPSNKVTEKGKDVELRCDPISGHTALYWYRQSLGQGLEFLIYFQGNSAPDKSGLPSDRFSAERTGGSVSTLTIQRTQQEDSAVYLCASRLATPTDTQYFGPGTRLTVL.

The chain combines TRBV4-1 with TRBJ1-5; TCRdb calls TRBD1, which cannot be checked without DNA. Germline CDR1 and CDR2: MGHRA and YSYEKL. There are 15 residues in the CDR3. CDR3 sequence reads: CASSHEGDKNQPQHF.

The genes are TRBV5-1 and TRBJ2-6; no DNA is available, so the TRBD1 call from TCRdb remains unchecked. CDR1 is SGHRS, CDR2 YFSETQ, per germline. This CDR3 comprises 18 residues. Here the CDR3 reads CASSLAGGMNSGANVLTF.

This CDR3 reads CASRRDSLKGEAFF. The chain has TRBV6-1 and TRBJ1-1; checking the TCRdb D call of TRBD1 is not possible without DNA. This CDR3 is built from 14 residues. CDR1 MNHNS and CDR2 SASEGT come from the germline V gene.

The chain uses TRBV5-1 and TRBJ1-6. CDR1 SGHRS and CDR2 YFSETQ come from the germline V gene. The CDR3 sequence is 14 residues long. CDR3: CASSLVLGDSPLHF.

V is TRBV21-1 and J is TRBJ1-1; TCRdb gives TRBD1 as the D gene, but with no DNA this cannot be confirmed. TRBV21-1 is annotated as a pseudogene. The CDR3 has 17 residues. The CDR3 loop reads CASSRKRKGQLNTEAFF.

This chain links TRBV20-1 with TRBJ2-1; the D call of TRBD2 rests on TCRdb alone, since no DNA is present to check it. The germline gives CDR1 DFQATT, CDR2 SNEGSKA (reference sequence). The CDR3 spans 14 residues. CDR3 sequence reads: CSASLAGAAYEQFF.

This rearrangement joins TRBV4-3 to TRBJ2-2; TCRdb indicates TRBD2, and absent DNA this call remains unverified. This CDR3 is built from 14 residues. Germline loops: CDR1 LGHNA, CDR2 YSLEER. CDR3 sequence: CASSQEGWARELFF.

J is TRBJ2-1 and V is TRBV12-3 or TRBV12-4. There are 14 residues in the CDR3. The CDR3 loop reads CASSLWQKVNEQFF.

This sequence joins TRBV20-1 and TRBJ2-5; as DNA is missing, the TRBD1 call by TCRdb cannot be tested. Germline-derived CDR1 and CDR2 are DFQATT and SNEGSKA (reference sequence). The CDR3 is 12 residues long. The chain's CDR3 is CSANPGSETQYF.

CDR3 sequence: CASSNGRTRGNQPQHF. The gene calls are TRBV21-1 and TRBJ1-5; TCRdb picks TRBD1, but there is no DNA to check that call. TRBV21-1 is deemed a pseudogene. The CDR3 consists of 16 residues.

The chain links TRBV29-1 to TRBJ2-1; the D gene TCRdb calls, TRBD2, cannot be checked with no DNA. There are 13 residues in the CDR3. Germline V gives CDR1 SQVTM, CDR2 ANQGSEA. CDR3 in amino acids: CSARLLAGNEQFF.